This entry describes one TCR beta chain. Its specificity is not known. This record belongs to a study of post-analysis software for immune sequencing data. Study as a whole: Both relapsing-remitting and secondary progressive multiple sclerosis featured among the disease courses, as did progressive-relapsing multiple sclerosis. Study-wide points: Samples prepared in the same batch strongly co-clustered by F measure. When compared against controls, multiple sclerosis patients showed significantly lower normalized Chao1 diversity. Patients carried a few TRBV segments more frequently than controls did, and TRBV5-6, TRBV5-1 and TRBV20-1 were among them.

The TCR beta cDNA libraries contained unique molecular identifiers. Some 500,000 cDNA molecules were obtained per 1 to 10 million input T cells. TCRdb called the PCR reads again in MiXCR, with one record for every CDR3 protein. The sample includes around 250,000 distinct CDR3 sequences, about 38% of them seen just once. From germline, CDR1 is SGHTA and CDR2 FQGTGA. V dropped 5 bases and J dropped 9 bases, with 18 bases sitting between them. This CDR3 comprises 14 residues. This sequence was found in a girl aged 10 to 17 with multiple sclerosis. Source material: blood. This sequence joins TRBV7-3 and TRBJ2-3, with D uncertain. The CDR3 loop is CASSDTNMDETQYF. CDR3 nucleotide sequence: TGTGCCAGCAGCGACACGAATATGGACGAAACGCAGTATTTT.